These 5 T cell receptor beta chains originate from one sample sequenced in a study of radiotherapy plus CTLA-4 blockade in lung cancer. Repertoires were generated with immunoSEQ multiplex PCR, while TCRdb's copy carries only in-frame clones and drops some. The table lists about 68,000 clones, around 80% of them singletons, with roughly 10% in the top ten. The sequences come from peripheral blood, collected from a patient treated with radiotherapy plus ipilimumab. These receptors were obtained from a human donor with non-small cell lung cancer who had a complete response to radiotherapy plus ipilimumab.

This chain links TRBV15 with TRBJ1-4, with D tentatively TRBD1 (5 bases). V was clipped by 4 bases and J by 8 bases, with 20 bases between them. Germline-derived CDR1 and CDR2 are LNHNV and YYDKDF (reference sequence). The length of the CDR3 is 16 residues. CDR3 in amino acids: CATSTPPGTRAEKLFF. The CDR3, as DNA: TGTGCCACCAGCACTCCTCCGGGGACGAGGGCCGAAAAACTGTTTTTT.

V gene TRBV18 combines with J gene TRBJ2-2; D could derive from TRBD1 or TRBD2 (5 bases each). Germline CDR1 is KGHSH and CDR2 is LQKENI. V lost 9 bases and J lost 8, with 19 bases in between. The CDR3 contains 14 residues. CDR3 amino acids: CASYRDPRAGELFF. The DNA for the CDR3 is TGTGCCAGTTACCGGGACCCACGGGCGGGGGAGCTGTTTTTT.

The V and J genes are TRBV10-1 and TRBJ2-3; tentative D call: TRBD2 (6 bases). Germline V CDR1 and CDR2: WNHNN, SYGVQD (reference sequence). The CDR3 loop spans 13 amino acids. The V gene lost 6 bases and the J gene lost 4 bases, with 11 bases spanning the gap. The CDR3 is CASSTTGADTQYF. In DNA form, the CDR3 reads TGCGCCAGCAGCACAACGGGGGCAGATACGCAGTATTTT.

The chain links TRBV12-5 to TRBJ2-3; D remains unclear. The CDR3 runs to 15 residues. With 6 bases removed from V and 5 bases from J, the gap between germline ends came to 18 bases. CDR1 LGHNT and CDR2 FRNRAP come from the germline V gene. The CDR3 is CASGPGSLVGDTQYF. The CDR3 nucleotides are TGTGCTAGTGGCCCGGGCAGTCTGGTGGGAGATACGCAGTATTTT.

This clone appeared a single time. The V gene is TRBV12-5, the J gene TRBJ1-1, with 9 bases lining up with TRBD1. The CDR3 spans 16 residues. Germline CDR1 reads LGHNT; CDR2 reads FRNRAP. Trimming removed 6 bases from V and 3 bases from J; junction bases left unmatched: 11. The chain's CDR3 is CASGRGTGLGDTEAFF. CDR3 sequence (DNA): TGTGCTAGTGGCCGGGGGACAGGGCTTGGGGACACTGAAGCTTTCTTT.